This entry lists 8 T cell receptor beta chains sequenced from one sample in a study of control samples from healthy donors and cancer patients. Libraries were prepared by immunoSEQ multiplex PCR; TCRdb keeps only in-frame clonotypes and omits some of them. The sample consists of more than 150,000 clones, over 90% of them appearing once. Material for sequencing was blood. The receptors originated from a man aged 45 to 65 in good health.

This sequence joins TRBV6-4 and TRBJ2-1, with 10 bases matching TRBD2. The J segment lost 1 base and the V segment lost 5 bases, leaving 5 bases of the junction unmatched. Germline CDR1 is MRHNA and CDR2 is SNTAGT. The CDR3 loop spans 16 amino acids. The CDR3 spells CASSPTSGLSYNEQFF. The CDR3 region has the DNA TGTGCCAGCAGTCCGACTAGCGGGCTTTCCTACAATGAGCAGTTCTTC.

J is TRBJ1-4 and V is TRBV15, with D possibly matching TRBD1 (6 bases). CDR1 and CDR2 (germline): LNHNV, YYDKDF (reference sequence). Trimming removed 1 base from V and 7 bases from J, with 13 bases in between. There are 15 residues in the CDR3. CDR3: CATSRARGGGEKLFF. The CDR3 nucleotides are TGTGCCACCAGCAGAGCCCGGGGAGGGGGTGAAAAACTGTTTTTT.

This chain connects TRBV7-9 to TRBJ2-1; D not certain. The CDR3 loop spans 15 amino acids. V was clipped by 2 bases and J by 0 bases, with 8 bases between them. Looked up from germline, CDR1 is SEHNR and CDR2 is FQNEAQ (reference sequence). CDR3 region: CASSLFPNSYNEQFF. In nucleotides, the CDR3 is TGTGCCAGCAGCTTATTTCCCAACTCCTACAATGAGCAGTTCTTC.

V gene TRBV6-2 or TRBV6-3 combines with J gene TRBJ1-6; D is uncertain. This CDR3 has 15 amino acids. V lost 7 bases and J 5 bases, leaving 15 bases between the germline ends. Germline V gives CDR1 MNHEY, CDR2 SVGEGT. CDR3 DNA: TGTGCCAGCACCCCGTTAGGGATGGATAATTCACCCCTCCACTTT. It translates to CASTPLGMDNSPLHF.

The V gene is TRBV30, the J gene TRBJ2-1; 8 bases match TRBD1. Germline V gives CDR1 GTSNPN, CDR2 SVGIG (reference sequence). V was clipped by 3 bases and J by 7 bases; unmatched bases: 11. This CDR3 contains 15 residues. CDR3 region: CAWSPGQGGWNEQFF. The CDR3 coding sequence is TGTGCCTGGAGCCCCGGACAGGGCGGGTGGAATGAGCAGTTCTTC. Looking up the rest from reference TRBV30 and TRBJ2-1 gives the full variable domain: SQTIHQWPATLVQPVGSPLSLECTVEGTSNPNLYWYRQAAGRGLQLLFYSVGIGQISSEVPQNLSASRPQDRQFILSSKKLLLSDSGFYLCAWSPGQGGWNEQFFGPGTRLTVL.

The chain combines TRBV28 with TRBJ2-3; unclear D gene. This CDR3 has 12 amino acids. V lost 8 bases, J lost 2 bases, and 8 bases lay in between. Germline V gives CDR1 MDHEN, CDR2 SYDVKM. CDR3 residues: CASAPDTDTQYF. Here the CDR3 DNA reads TGTGCCAGCGCGCCAGACACAGATACGCAGTATTTT. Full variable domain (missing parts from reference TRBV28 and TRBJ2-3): DVKVTQSSRYLVKRTGEKVFLECVQDMDHENMFWYRQDPGLGLRLIYFSYDVKMKEKGDIPEGYSVSREKKERFSLILESASTNQTSMYLCASAPDTDTQYFGPGTRLTVL.

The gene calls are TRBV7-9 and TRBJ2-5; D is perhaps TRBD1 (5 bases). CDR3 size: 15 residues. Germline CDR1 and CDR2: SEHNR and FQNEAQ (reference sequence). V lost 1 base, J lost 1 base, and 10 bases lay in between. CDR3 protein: CASSLEGNTQETQYF. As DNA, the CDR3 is TGTGCCAGCAGCTTAGAGGGGAACACCCAAGAGACCCAGTACTTC.

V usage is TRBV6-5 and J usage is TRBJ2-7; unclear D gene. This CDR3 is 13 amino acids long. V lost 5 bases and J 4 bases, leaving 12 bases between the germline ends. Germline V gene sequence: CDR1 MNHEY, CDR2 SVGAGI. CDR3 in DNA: TGTGCCAGCAGTATACAGAACAAATACGAGCAGTACTTC. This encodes CASSIQNKYEQYF.